The 3 T cell receptor beta chains below all came from one sample that was sequenced in a study of cytomegalovirus exposure and HLA in healthy donors. Amplification used 60 Vbeta primers and 13 Jbeta primers. The table came from immunoSEQ multiplex PCR; TCRdb's copy has only in-frame clones and leaves some out. Of some 140,000 clones listed, roughly 85% were seen once; the top ten hold 6.5% to 8%. Material: PBMCs. These receptors were collected from a man aged 40-50 years in good health and CMV-seropositive.

This chain joins TRBV19 and TRBJ2-5; possibly TRBD2 for D (6 bases). This CDR3 is built from 12 residues. Germline assignment: CDR1 LNHDA and CDR2 SQIVND (reference sequence). Trimming cost V 2 bases and J 8 bases, with 9 bases left between them. The CDR3 coding sequence is TGTGCCAGTAGTATACAGGGAGGAACCCAGTACTTC. Amino acid sequence: CASSIQGGTQYF.

In nucleotides, the CDR3 is TGTGCCAGCAGTGAACAGGACAGGTATCAGCCCCAGCATTTT. This gives the protein CASSEQDRYQPQHF. The rearrangement joins TRBV6-1 to TRBJ1-5, with 7 bases matching TRBD1. The CDR3 length is 14 residues. Trimming cost V 2 bases and J 5 bases; bases outside gene matches: 3. Germline assignment: CDR1 MNHNS and CDR2 SASEGT.

The V gene is TRBV5-1, the J gene TRBJ2-1, with D tentatively TRBD2 (6 bases). CDR1 is SGHRS, CDR2 YFSETQ, per germline. Deletions cut 0 bases from V and 0 bases from J, with 10 bases between. The CDR3 is 16 amino acids. This CDR3 reads CASSLEVGGSYNEQFF. In nucleotides, the CDR3 is TGCGCCAGCAGCTTGGAAGTCGGGGGCTCCTACAATGAGCAGTTCTTC.